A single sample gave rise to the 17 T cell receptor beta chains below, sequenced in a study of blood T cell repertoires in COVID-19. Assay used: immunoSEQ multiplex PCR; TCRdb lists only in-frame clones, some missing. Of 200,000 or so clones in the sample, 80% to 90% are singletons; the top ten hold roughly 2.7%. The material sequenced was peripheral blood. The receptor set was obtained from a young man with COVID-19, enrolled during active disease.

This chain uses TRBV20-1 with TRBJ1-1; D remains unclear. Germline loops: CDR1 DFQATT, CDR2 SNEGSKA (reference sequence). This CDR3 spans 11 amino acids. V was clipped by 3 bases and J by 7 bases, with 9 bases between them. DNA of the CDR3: TGCAGTGCTAGGGTGTACAGTGAAGCTTTCTTT. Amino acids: CSARVYSEAFF.

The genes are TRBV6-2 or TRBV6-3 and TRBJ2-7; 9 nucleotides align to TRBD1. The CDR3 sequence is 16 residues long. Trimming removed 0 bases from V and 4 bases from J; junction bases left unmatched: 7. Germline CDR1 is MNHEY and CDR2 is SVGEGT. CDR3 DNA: TGTGCCAGCAGTTACTCGACCCCGGGACAGGGTTACGAGCAGTACTTC. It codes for CASSYSTPGQGYEQYF.

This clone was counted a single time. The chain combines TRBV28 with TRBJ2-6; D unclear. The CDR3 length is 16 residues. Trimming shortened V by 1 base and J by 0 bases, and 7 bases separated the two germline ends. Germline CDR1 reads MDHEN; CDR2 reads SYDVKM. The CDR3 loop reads CASSLLEDSGANVLTF. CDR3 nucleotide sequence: TGTGCCAGCAGTTTATTAGAGGACTCTGGGGCCAACGTCCTGACTTTC.

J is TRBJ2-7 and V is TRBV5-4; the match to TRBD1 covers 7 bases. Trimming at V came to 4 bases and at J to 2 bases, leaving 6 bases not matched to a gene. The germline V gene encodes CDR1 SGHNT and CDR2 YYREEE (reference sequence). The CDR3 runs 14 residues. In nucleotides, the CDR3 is TGTGCCAGCAGCATGGGGGACAGTCCCTACGAGCAGTACTTC. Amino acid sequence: CASSMGDSPYEQYF.

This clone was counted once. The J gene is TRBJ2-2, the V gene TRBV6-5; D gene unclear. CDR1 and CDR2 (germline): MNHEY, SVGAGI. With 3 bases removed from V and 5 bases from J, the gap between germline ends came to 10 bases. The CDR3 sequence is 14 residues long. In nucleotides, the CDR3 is TGTGCCAGCAGTTATCCCCCCGGGACCGGGGAGCTGTTTTTT. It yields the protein CASSYPPGTGELFF.

CDR3: CASSGMNTEAFF. CDR3 nucleotide sequence: TGTGCCAGCTCAGGAATGAACACTGAAGCTTTCTTT. The V and J genes are TRBV11-2 and TRBJ1-1; D is unclear. The CDR3 length is 12 residues. V was pared by 8 bases and J by 0 bases, with 7 bases between. CDR1 is SGHAT and CDR2 is FQNNGV in the germline V gene.

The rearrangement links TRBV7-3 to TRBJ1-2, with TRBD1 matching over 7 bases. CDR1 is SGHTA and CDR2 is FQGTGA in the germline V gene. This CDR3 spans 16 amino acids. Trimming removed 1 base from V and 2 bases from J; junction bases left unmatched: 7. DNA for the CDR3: TGTGCCAGCAGCTTAATGGGGACAGCAACCAACTATGGCTACACCTTC. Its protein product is CASSLMGTATNYGYTF. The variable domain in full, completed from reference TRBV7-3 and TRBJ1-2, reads GAGVSQTPSNKVTEKGKYVELRCDPISGHTALYWYRQSLGQGPEFLIYFQGTGAADDSGLPNDRFFAVRPEGSVSTLKIQRTERGDSAVYLCASSLMGTATNYGYTFGSGTRLTVV.

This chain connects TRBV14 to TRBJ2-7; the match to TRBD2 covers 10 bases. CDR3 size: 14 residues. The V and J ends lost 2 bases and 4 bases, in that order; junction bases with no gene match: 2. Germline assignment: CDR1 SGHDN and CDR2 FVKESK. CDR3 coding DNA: TGTGCCAGCAGCCAACTAGCGGGAGCATACGAGCAGTACTTC. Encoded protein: CASSQLAGAYEQYF.

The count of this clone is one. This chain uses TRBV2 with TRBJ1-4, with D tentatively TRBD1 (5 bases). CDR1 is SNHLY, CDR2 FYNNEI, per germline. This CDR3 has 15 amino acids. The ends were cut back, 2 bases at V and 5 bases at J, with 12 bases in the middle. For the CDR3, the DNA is TGTGCCAGCAGTGAAATGGGACTGACGAATGAAAAACTGTTTTTT. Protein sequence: CASSEMGLTNEKLFF.

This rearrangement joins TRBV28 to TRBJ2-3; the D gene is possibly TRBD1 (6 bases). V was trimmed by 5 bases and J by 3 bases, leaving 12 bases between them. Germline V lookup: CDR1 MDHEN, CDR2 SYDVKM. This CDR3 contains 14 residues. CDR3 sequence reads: CASSTQGFTDTQYF. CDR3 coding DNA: TGTGCCAGCAGTACACAGGGTTTTACAGATACGCAGTATTTT.

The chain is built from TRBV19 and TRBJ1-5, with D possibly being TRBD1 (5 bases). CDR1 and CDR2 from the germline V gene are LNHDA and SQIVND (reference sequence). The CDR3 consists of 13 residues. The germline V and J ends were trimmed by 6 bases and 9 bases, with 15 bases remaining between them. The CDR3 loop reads CASRSGRQGPQHF. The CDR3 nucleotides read TGTGCCAGTAGGTCAGGGCGGCAGGGGCCCCAGCATTTT.

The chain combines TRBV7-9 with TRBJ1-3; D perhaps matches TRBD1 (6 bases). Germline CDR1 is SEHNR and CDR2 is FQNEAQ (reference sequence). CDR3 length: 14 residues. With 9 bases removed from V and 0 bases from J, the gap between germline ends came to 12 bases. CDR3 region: CASSIRGSGNTIYF. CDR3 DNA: TGTGCCAGTTCTATCAGGGGCTCTGGAAACACCATATATTTT.

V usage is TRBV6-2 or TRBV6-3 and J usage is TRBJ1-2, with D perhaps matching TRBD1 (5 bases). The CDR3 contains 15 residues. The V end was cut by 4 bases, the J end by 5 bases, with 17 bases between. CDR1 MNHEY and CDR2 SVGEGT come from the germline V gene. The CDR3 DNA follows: TGTGCCAGCAGTTTACAGGTACAATTCGGGTATGGCTACACCTTC. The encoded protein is CASSLQVQFGYGYTF.

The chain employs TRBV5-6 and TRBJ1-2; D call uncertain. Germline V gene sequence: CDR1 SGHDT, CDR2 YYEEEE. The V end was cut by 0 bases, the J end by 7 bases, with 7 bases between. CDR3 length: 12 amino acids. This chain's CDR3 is CASSLGLGGYTF. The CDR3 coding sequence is TGTGCCAGCAGCTTGGGACTAGGTGGCTACACCTTC.

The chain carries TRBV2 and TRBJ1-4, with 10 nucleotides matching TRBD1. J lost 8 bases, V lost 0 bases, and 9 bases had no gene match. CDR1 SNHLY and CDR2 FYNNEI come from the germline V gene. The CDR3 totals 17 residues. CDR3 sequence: CASSEARTGGVREKLFF. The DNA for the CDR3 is TGTGCCAGCAGTGAAGCTAGGACAGGGGGAGTCAGAGAAAAACTGTTTTTT.

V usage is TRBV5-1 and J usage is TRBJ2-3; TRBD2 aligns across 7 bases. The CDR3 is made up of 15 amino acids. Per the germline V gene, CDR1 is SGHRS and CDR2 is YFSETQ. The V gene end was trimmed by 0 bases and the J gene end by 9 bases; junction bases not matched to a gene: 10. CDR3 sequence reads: CASSLVGGRAGTQYF. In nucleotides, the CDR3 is TGCGCCAGCAGCTTGGTGGGTGGGAGGGCCGGAACGCAGTATTTT.

The CDR3 region is CASRIRQGNQPQHF. CDR3 sequence (DNA): TGTGCCAGCAGAATTAGACAGGGCAATCAGCCCCAGCATTTT. J is TRBJ1-5 and V is TRBV6-5; TRBD1 is a possible D gene (6 bases). Trimming stripped 6 bases from V and 2 bases from J, with 11 bases between. CDR3 size: 14 residues. The germline V gene has CDR1 MNHEY and CDR2 SVGAGI.